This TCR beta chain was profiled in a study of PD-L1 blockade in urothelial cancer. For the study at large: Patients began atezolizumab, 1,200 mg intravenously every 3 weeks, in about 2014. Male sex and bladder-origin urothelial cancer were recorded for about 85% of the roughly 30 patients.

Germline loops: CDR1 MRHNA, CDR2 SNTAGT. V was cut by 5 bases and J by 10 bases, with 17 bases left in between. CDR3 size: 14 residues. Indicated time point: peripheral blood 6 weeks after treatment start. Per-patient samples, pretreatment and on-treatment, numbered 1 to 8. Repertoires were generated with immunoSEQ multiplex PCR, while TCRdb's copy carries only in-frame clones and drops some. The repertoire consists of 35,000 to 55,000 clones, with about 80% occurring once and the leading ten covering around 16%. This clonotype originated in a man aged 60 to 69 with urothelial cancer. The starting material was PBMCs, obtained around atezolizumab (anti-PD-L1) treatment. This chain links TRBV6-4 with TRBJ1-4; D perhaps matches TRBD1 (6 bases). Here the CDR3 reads CASSRQRQAIKLFF. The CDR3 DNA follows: TGTGCCAGCAGTAGACAGAGACAGGCCATAAAACTGTTTTTT.